What follows is one TCR beta chain and its context. These data are taken from a study of T cell changes during pregnancy in multiple sclerosis. Generated by immunoSEQ multiplex PCR, the TCRdb table keeps only in-frame clones and is missing some. In the table there are tens of thousands of clones, roughly 93% of which are singletons. Trimming cost V 4 bases and J 4 bases; bases outside gene matches: 7. CDR1 SGHDT and CDR2 YYEEEE come from the germline V gene. This CDR3 contains 15 residues. The chain employs TRBV5-6 and TRBJ2-4, with 8 bases lining up with TRBD1. This TCR derives from a female donor with multiple sclerosis, enrolled in a pregnancy study. Source: peripheral blood, taken in the third trimester of pregnancy. This CDR3 is CASSAVTGEKNIQYF. CDR3 DNA sequence: TGTGCCAGCAGCGCGGTGACAGGGGAAAAAAACATTCAGTACTTC.